The present entry profiles one T cell receptor beta chain with its context. What antigen it recognizes has not been identified. No quality values exist for individual bases; no much larger clone is one base distant. The record originates from a study of graft-versus-host responses after intestinal transplantation (dated by TCRdb to the early 2020s). In the study overall: Multivisceral, liver-intestinal, or isolated intestinal transplants were received by the recipients. Donor T cell macrochimerism was defined as a peak of at least 4% donor T cells among recipient peripheral blood mononuclear cells. Anti-thymocyte globulin induction was given to all recipients, followed by maintenance tacrolimus and steroids for around three years. To identify alloreactive clones, pre-transplant mixed lymphocyte reaction products were sequenced and compared with unstimulated pre-transplant donor and recipient T cells. Of the 20 to 25 intestinal transplant recipients enrolled in the cohort, one of whom was a retransplant, 3 patients without pretransplant specimens were excluded. After intestinal transplantation, graft-versus-host and host-versus-graft alloreactive T cell clones in the graft, circulation and bone marrow were tracked using bulk TCR-beta CDR3 sequencing. Instead of going to the commercial service, samples from three later patients were sequenced in-house on an Illumina MiSeq and processed with MiXCR. What the study reported, not specific to this receptor: Conclusions were limited by the relatively low number and heterogeneity of intestinal transplant patients. GvH clones were detected in recipient bone marrow, and some appeared earlier in ileal mucosa or blood, consistent with an intestinal mucosal origin. In the allografts of patients with donor T cell macrochimerism, GvH to HvG T cell clonal ratios were high. Early after transplant, peak levels of circulating GvH clones were found to be associated with declines in HvG clones.

Trimming accounts for 0 bases at V and 3 bases at J, while the number of junction bases matched to no gene is 6. CDR1 and CDR2, per the germline V gene, are MGHRA and YSYEKL. The CDR3 covers 16 residues, taking in both the cysteine and the phenylalanine. Only CDR3 DNA is held: 48 bases, read in frame from base 1. Libraries came from the immunoSEQ multiplex PCR assay. High-throughput TCR-beta CDR3 sequencing of genomic DNA from most patients was performed by Adaptive Biotechnologies. Per the source publication's procedure: TCR sequencing data for 15 to 20 patients were retrieved from Adaptive's ImmunoSEQ software; a few other patients were processed with MiXCR and VDJtools. CDR3 nucleotide sequences shared by donor and recipient were removed because the origin of these sequences could not be assigned. At least 2-fold expansion over unstimulated cells and a minimum CFSE-low frequency of 0.002% (template counts) or 0.001% (read counts) were required for clones to be classified as alloreactive. Mappable clones were those detected in sequenced pre-transplant spleen, lymph node, or MLR CFSE-low populations of the donor or recipient. The cumulative frequency of alloreactive clones was calculated as a percentage of all sequences, weighted by copy number. This is the immuneACCESS table as TCRdb keeps it, with only in-frame sequences that have V and J called. A part of the clones is gone; compared with another copy, unresolved V genes explain less than half, and the rest is unexplained. The V and J calls and clone size come from that table; D and trimming were worked out from the DNA. The sample yields about 57,000 clones; 80% to 90% were counted once. Roughly 1.5% of the sample is taken by the ten largest.

Blood samples were collected up to 4 times in the first month after transplant and then at least monthly when available. This sequence was found in a human patient who received an intestinal transplant, so some T cells may come from the graft donor. The sequence links TRBV4-1 to TRBJ2-7, and 9 junctional nucleotides match TRBD2. The sample here was PBMCs, taken 26 days after transplant. Here the CDR3 is given as CASSQEVSGGYYEQYF. In nucleotides, the sequence is TGCGCCAGCAGCCAAGAGGTTAGCGGGGGTTACTACGAGCAGTACTTC.